Included here is one T cell receptor beta chain sequence, with context. The target of this receptor is not known. Base-call qualities are not available, and no considerably larger clone is one nucleotide away. The CDR3 sequence holds 15 residues, the cysteine and phenylalanine included. The sequence is cut down to CDR3 DNA, 45 bases in frame from base 1. For CDR1 and CDR2, the germline V gene lists SGHAT and FQNNGV. Germline trimming amounts to 3 bases on V and 6 bases on J, with 8 as the count of junction bases outside the gene matches. This sample was taken from a study of blood T cell repertoires in COVID-19 (dated by TCRdb to the early 2020s). A note on the overall study: The collaborator samples originated in the United States, Italy and Spain and spanned the acute and convalescent phases of COVID-19. The material from the prospective study consisted of cDNA or gDNA derived from T cells, B-cell-depleted T cells, or PBMCs. The dataset comprised deeply sampled blood TCRbeta repertoires from subjects exposed to, actively infected with, or recovered from COVID-19. The repertoires were made available in a free public database intended to serve as a resource for research on the immune response to SARS-CoV-2. Samples were obtained from the ongoing ImmuneRACE study (first 160 participants) and from 1,254 subjects provided by 6 global collaborators. Nearly every sample came with metadata listing a de-identified subject ID, COVID-19 status, age in years and sex. HLA class I and class II types, where available, came from metadata supplied by the sample provider rather than from assay-based typing.

General conclusions and limits of the study: The quantity of clinical and demographic metadata differed by source and by participant and was supplied without curation.

Participants in the prospective study were enrolled through a virtual design, were aged roughly 18 to 100 years, and lived in roughly 24 United States geographic areas. Cohort assignment in the prospective study relied on participant-reported clinical history from a screening survey and a study questionnaire. For ImmuneRACE Cohort 3, a participant was defined as recovered based on two consecutive negative NP/OP PCR tests, clearance by a healthcare professional, or resolution of symptoms. In the prospective study, whole blood, serum and a nasopharyngeal or oropharyngeal swab were collected from each participant by mobile phlebotomists. Additional blood draws and questionnaires over an approximately 2-month period could optionally be provided by prospective study participants. Blood samples from the prospective study were shipped frozen or at room temperature prior to DNA extraction. TCRbeta CDR3 regions were amplified from genomic DNA using the immunoSEQ Assay, a bias-controlled multiplex PCR. As for the authors' bioinformatics: Within the assay, amplification of reference gene primers was used to estimate how many nucleated cells each sample contained. To quantify the absolute abundance of each unique TCRbeta CDR3 rearrangement, sequence reads were collapsed and filtered. For each sample, productive Simpson clonality was calculated as the square root of Simpson's diversity index across productive rearrangements. In TCRdb, the immuneACCESS table is reduced to in-frame sequences with V and J assigned. These tables do not hold every clone; where another copy was compared, an unresolved V gene accounts for under half, and the others remain unexplained. V and J calls and clone size come straight from that table; D and trimming were deduced from the DNA. Here the sample has 150,000 to 200,000 clones; around 82% occur a single time. Approximately 6% of the sample lies in the top ten.

This sequence uses TRBV11-2 and TRBJ1-5; 7 central bases correspond to TRBD1. Sequenced: PBMCs or T cells enriched from blood (not recorded which). This clonotype was sampled from a man aged 40-55 years who had recovered from COVID-19. The CDR3 protein: CASSFKGGLGQPQHF. In nucleotides, the sequence is TGTGCCAGCAGCTTTAAAGGGGGCCTTGGTCAGCCCCAGCATTTT.